The present TCR beta chain was sequenced within a study of beta chain features in type 1 diabetes. Overall study: Investigators examined 85 million to 110 million sorted cells across all samples.

This clone has only a few counts. Using CD45RO/CCR7/CD25/CD127/CD95/CD27, CD4+ naive, central memory, regulatory and stem cell-like memory cells were sorted. There are 10 residues in the CDR3. The V end lost 3 bases, the J end lost 7 bases, and 6 bases lay between the germline ends. Germline CDR1 is DFQATT and CDR2 is SNEGSKA (reference sequence). Every isolated RNA sample was fully reverse transcribed, so sequencing captured expressed TCRB transcripts. Produced via immunoSEQ multiplex PCR; TCRdb's table is partial and in-frame only. Of hundreds of thousands of clones listed, approximately 28% are singletons.

The clonotype originates from a man younger than 30 in good health. What was sequenced was naive CD4+ T cells from blood. The chain has TRBV20-1 and TRBJ1-2; unclear D gene. The CDR3 region has the DNA TGCAGTGCTAGGAGCCTTGGCTACACCTTC. Its translation is CSARSLGYTF.